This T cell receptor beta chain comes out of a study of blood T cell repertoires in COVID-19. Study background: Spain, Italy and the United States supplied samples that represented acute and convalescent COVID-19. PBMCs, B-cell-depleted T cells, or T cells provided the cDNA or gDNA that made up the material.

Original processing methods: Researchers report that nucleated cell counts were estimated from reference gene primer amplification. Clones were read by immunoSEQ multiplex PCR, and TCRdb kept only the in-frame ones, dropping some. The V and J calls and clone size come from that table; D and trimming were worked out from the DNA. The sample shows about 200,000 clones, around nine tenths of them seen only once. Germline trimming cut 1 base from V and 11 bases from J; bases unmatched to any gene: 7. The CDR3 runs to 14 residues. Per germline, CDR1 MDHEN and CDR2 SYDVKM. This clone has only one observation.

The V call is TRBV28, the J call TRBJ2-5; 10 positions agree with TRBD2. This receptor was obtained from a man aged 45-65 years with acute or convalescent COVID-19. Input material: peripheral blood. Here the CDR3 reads CASSLSSGRGAQYF. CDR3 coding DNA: TGTGCCAGCAGTTTATCTAGCGGGAGAGGCGCACAGTACTTC.